The rows below give T cell receptor beta chains drawn from one sample of a study of CD8 T cells in Susac syndrome. One entry per CDR3 protein results from TCRdb running MiXCR on the immunoSEQ multiplex PCR reads. The repertoire has over 130,000 distinct CDR3 sequences, roughly 95% of them found once; the top ten carry 0.095% to 0.14%. Source material: CD4+ T cells from PBMCs. The source of these receptors is a human donor with multiple sclerosis. Both conserved end residues are part of each CDR3. A D gene is named only where the DNA matches it firmly. Clone size appears in some rows only: once, few, many, or a class for an expanded clone.

cdr3_aa cdr3_nt clone_size v_call d_call j_call
CASSPSGSQETQYF TGTGCCAGCTCACCGTCAGGGAGCCAAGAGACCCAGTACTTC - TRBV18 - TRBJ2-5
CASSQIETQYF TGTGCCAGCAGCCAGATAGAGACCCAGTACTTC few TRBV3-1 - TRBJ2-5
CASSPRGGSLSDTQYF TGTGCCAGCTCACCTCGGGGCGGGAGCCTGTCAGATACGCAGTATTTT - TRBV18 TRBD2 TRBJ2-3
CASSQPGQGIYEQYF TGTGCCAGCAGCCAACCAGGGCAAGGGATATACGAGCAGTACTTC - TRBV7-9 - TRBJ2-7
CASSLPGQARETQYF TGTGCCAGCAGTTTACCTGGACAGGCCAGGGAGACCCAGTACTTC - TRBV28 TRBD1 TRBJ2-5
CASSLVTGSASNQPQHF TGTGCCAGCAGTTTAGTAACAGGGTCAGCTTCCAATCAGCCCCAGCATTTT - TRBV28 - TRBJ1-5
CSALPGQGAFQPQHF TGCAGTGCTCTACCGGGACAGGGGGCTTTCCAGCCCCAGCATTTT - TRBV20-1 TRBD1 TRBJ1-5
CASSSGTSGFYNEQFF TGTGCCAGCAGTTCCGGGACTAGCGGATTCTACAATGAGCAGTTCTTC - TRBV6-2/TRBV6-3 TRBD2 TRBJ2-1
CAISELGTDTQYF TGTGCCATCAGTGAGTTAGGAACAGATACGCAGTATTTT - TRBV10-3 - TRBJ2-3
CASSFDLPGETQYF TGTGCCAGCAGCTTTGATCTGCCCGGAGAGACCCAGTACTTC - TRBV7-3 - TRBJ2-5
CASSVAAQGYGYTF TGTGCCAGCAGCGTAGCGGCACAGGGTTATGGCTACACCTTC - TRBV9 - TRBJ1-2
CSARAPKEPQHF TGCAGTGCTAGGGCCCCAAAGGAGCCCCAGCATTTT - TRBV20-1 - TRBJ1-5
CASSRRTGYNEQFF TGTGCCAGCAGCCGACGGACAGGCTACAATGAGCAGTTCTTC - TRBV14 TRBD1 TRBJ2-1
CASRAGNQPQHF TGTGCCAGCAGGGCCGGCAATCAGCCCCAGCATTTT - TRBV6-2/TRBV6-3 - TRBJ1-5
CASSQGASLGKTEAFF TGTGCCAGCAGCCAAGGAGCGAGTTTAGGGAAAACTGAAGCTTTCTTT - TRBV14 - TRBJ1-1
CASSQDWSGEAFF TGTGCCAGCAGCCAAGATTGGTCGGGTGAAGCTTTCTTT - TRBV3-1 - TRBJ1-1
CSATSSGGSRTYEQYF TGCAGTGCAACGTCTAGCGGGGGGTCCCGCACCTACGAGCAGTACTTC once TRBV20-1 TRBD2 TRBJ2-7
CATSVTDTGELFF TGTGCCACCAGCGTCACAGACACCGGGGAGCTGTTTTTT once TRBV15 - TRBJ2-2
CASRSTGAGANVLTF TGTGCCAGCAGGTCCACAGGGGCTGGGGCCAACGTCCTGACTTTC few TRBV28 TRBD1 TRBJ2-6
CAWSVDRLGAPQHF TGTGCCTGGAGTGTGGACAGGTTGGGAGCTCCCCAGCATTTT - TRBV30 TRBD1 TRBJ1-5
CASRRVTSYEQYF TGTGCCAGCCGCAGGGTAACCTCCTACGAGCAGTACTTC - TRBV27 - TRBJ2-7
CASSPQGDAVQPQHF TGTGCCAGCTCACCACAGGGTGATGCGGTTCAGCCCCAGCATTTT - TRBV18 - TRBJ1-5
CAISSTSGGEGEQFF TGTGCCATCAGCTCTACTAGCGGGGGAGAGGGTGAGCAGTTCTTC once TRBV10-3 TRBD2 TRBJ2-1
CSAYSTSNNEQFF TGCAGTGCTTACTCGACTAGTAACAATGAGCAGTTCTTC - TRBV20-1 - TRBJ2-1
CSVVGGGWYF TGCAGCGTTGTGGGCGGGGGTTGGTATTTT - TRBV29-1 TRBD2 TRBJ2-3
CASSFGGAGNTIYF TGTGCCAGCAGTTTTGGGGGGGCTGGAAACACCATATATTTT - TRBV12-3/TRBV12-4 - TRBJ1-3
CASSRTGGRAEAFF TGTGCCAGCAGCCGGACAGGGGGGAGGGCTGAAGCTTTCTTT - TRBV7-2 TRBD1 TRBJ1-1
CASSVAAGGAYNEQFF TGTGCCAGCAGCGTAGCTGCAGGGGGTGCCTACAATGAGCAGTTCTTC - TRBV9 TRBD1 TRBJ2-1
CAWSVGGQGRYEQYF TGTGCCTGGAGTGTAGGCGGACAGGGAAGGTACGAGCAGTACTTC once TRBV30 TRBD1 TRBJ2-7
CASSLDLGAFF TGTGCCAGCAGCTTAGACCTTGGCGCTTTCTTT - TRBV7-9 - TRBJ1-1
CSAGKGLAYEQYF TGCAGTGCTGGAAAGGGGCTAGCCTACGAGCAGTACTTC - TRBV20-1 - TRBJ2-7
CASNRAVNQPQHF TGTGCCAGTAACCGTGCGGTCAATCAGCCCCAGCATTTT - TRBV19 - TRBJ1-5
CASSFGVFYEQYF TGTGCCAGCAGTTTTGGGGTATTCTACGAGCAGTACTTC - TRBV28 - TRBJ2-7